The 17 T cell receptor beta chains below all came from one sample that was sequenced in a study of blood T cell repertoires in COVID-19. Sequencing used immunoSEQ multiplex PCR; TCRdb keeps in-frame clones, though not all of them. This sample has about 200,000 clones, with over 75% found just once. The material sequenced was peripheral blood. These receptors were obtained from an elderly man with acute or convalescent COVID-19.

This clone was counted only a few times. The V call is TRBV7-2, the J call TRBJ2-2, with 7 bases matching TRBD2. The length of the CDR3 is 15 residues. V lost 1 base, J lost 6 bases, and 5 bases stayed unmatched. Germline V CDR1 and CDR2: SGHTA, FQGNSA. CDR3 residues: CASSLVRGSAGELFF. The CDR3 nucleotides are TGTGCCAGCAGCTTAGTTCGCGGGAGCGCCGGGGAGCTGTTTTTT. The variable domain in full, with the rest retrieved from reference TRBV7-2 and TRBJ2-2, is GAGVSQSPSNKVTEKGKDVELRCDPISGHTALYWYRQSLGQGLEFLIYFQGNSAPDKSGLPSDRFSAERTGGSVSTLTIQRTQQEDSAVYLCASSLVRGSAGELFFGEGSRLTVL.

The J gene is TRBJ2-1, the V gene TRBV7-9; D is possibly TRBD2 (5 bases). The CDR3 runs to 11 residues. V was clipped by 5 bases and J by 8 bases, with 7 bases between them. Germline V gene sequence: CDR1 SEHNR, CDR2 FQNEAQ (reference sequence). Written as DNA, the CDR3 is TGTGCCAGCAGCGTGAGGGATGAGCAGTTCTTC. Encoded protein: CASSVRDEQFF. The variable domain in full, completed from reference TRBV7-9 and TRBJ2-1, reads DTGVSQNPRHKITKRGQNVTFRCDPISEHNRLYWYRQTLGQGPEFLTYFQNEAQLEKSRLLSDRFSAERPKGSFSTLEIQRTEQGDSAMYLCASSVRDEQFFGPGTRLTVL.

This sequence joins TRBV30 and TRBJ2-7; D gene ambiguous. Trimming took 0 bases from V and 12 from J, leaving 15 bases between them. The germline V gene has CDR1 GTSNPN and CDR2 SVGIG (reference sequence). This CDR3 comprises 12 residues. DNA for the CDR3: TGTGCCTGGAGTGTTTTGTTGGGCCCAGGGTACTTC. Its translation is CAWSVLLGPGYF.

The V and J genes are TRBV6-5 and TRBJ1-2; D is perhaps TRBD1 (6 bases). The CDR3 runs to 14 residues. Germline V gene lookup returns CDR1 MNHEY and CDR2 SVGAGI. V lost 8 bases and J 4 bases, leaving 17 bases between the germline ends. In DNA form, the CDR3 reads TGTGCCAGCGGGGGCCCAGAGTCGGTCTATGGCTACACCTTC. Protein sequence: CASGGPESVYGYTF.

This chain connects TRBV28 to TRBJ1-1, with D tentatively TRBD1 (6 bases). V lost 2 bases to trimming and J lost 1 base, with 8 bases between them. This CDR3 comprises 14 residues. Germline loops: CDR1 MDHEN, CDR2 SYDVKM. The CDR3 sequence is CASSLTGPNTEAFF. CDR3 DNA sequence: TGTGCCAGCAGTTTAACAGGGCCGAACACTGAAGCTTTCTTT.

This clone has only one observation. The gene calls are TRBV23-1 and TRBJ1-4; D gene unclear. TRBV23-1 is assigned to the ORF class and has an uncertain function. The CDR3 runs 14 residues. The V end was cut by 4 bases, the J end by 7 bases, with 13 bases between. The DNA for the CDR3 is TGCGCCAGCAGTCCTCGACAAAGCGGTGAAAAACTGTTTTTT. Translating it yields CASSPRQSGEKLFF.

V usage is TRBV6-5 and J usage is TRBJ2-7; weak D call: TRBD2 (5 bases). Germline V lookup: CDR1 MNHEY, CDR2 SVGAGI. V was cut by 3 bases and J by 2 bases, with 17 bases left in between. The CDR3 has 16 residues. CDR3 nucleotides: TGTGCCAGCAGTTATGGAATACGGGATCCGACCTACGAGCAGTACTTC. Its protein is CASSYGIRDPTYEQYF.

This clone showed up just once. The chain uses TRBV28 and TRBJ2-5; D is uncertain. CDR3 length: 15 residues. Germline values: CDR1 MDHEN, CDR2 SYDVKM. V lost 2 bases and J lost 4, with 14 bases in between. CDR3 bases: TGTGCCAGCAGTTTAAATCCCCTAGTCCCAGAGACCCAGTACTTC. The encoded protein is CASSLNPLVPETQYF. The full variable domain, with the rest looked up from reference TRBV28 and TRBJ2-5, is DVKVTQSSRYLVKRTGEKVFLECVQDMDHENMFWYRQDPGLGLRLIYFSYDVKMKEKGDIPEGYSVSREKKERFSLILESASTNQTSMYLCASSLNPLVPETQYFGPGTRLLVL.

The CDR3 is CASSPRTGQGLGEQYF. The CDR3 region has the DNA TGTGCCAGCTCACCAAGAACAGGACAGGGGCTGGGGGAGCAGTACTTC. The V and J genes are TRBV18 and TRBJ2-7, with TRBD1 matching over 9 bases. V trimming: 2 bases; J trimming: 7 bases; junction bases outside the gene matches: 12. The length of the CDR3 is 16 residues. CDR1 is KGHSH, CDR2 LQKENI, per germline.

The chain employs TRBV6-6 and TRBJ2-1; D may be TRBD2 (6 bases). V lost 2 bases and J lost 1, with 9 bases in between. Per germline, CDR1 MNHNY and CDR2 SVGAGI (reference sequence). This CDR3 is 15 amino acids long. For the CDR3, the DNA is TGTGCCAGCAGTTACAACGGGGGATCCTACAATGAGCAGTTCTTC. It yields the protein CASSYNGGSYNEQFF.

The J gene is TRBJ2-1, the V gene TRBV14; possibly TRBD1 for D (5 bases). Germline-derived CDR1 and CDR2 are SGHDN and FVKESK. V gave up 5 bases and J gave up 14 bases, with 19 bases separating them. The CDR3 totals 13 residues. CDR3 sequence reads: CASSGRQWGNEFF. DNA for the CDR3: TGTGCCAGCAGCGGACGACAATGGGGCAATGAGTTCTTC.

The V call is TRBV7-8, the J call TRBJ2-3; TRBD2 agrees at 12 bases. Trimming took 5 bases from V and 4 from J; bases not matched to a gene: 4. This CDR3 comprises 15 residues. CDR1 is SGHVS and CDR2 is FQNEAQ in the germline V gene. CDR3 amino acids: CASSKTSGSPDTQYF. The CDR3 nucleotides are TGTGCCAGCAGCAAGACTAGCGGGAGTCCAGATACGCAGTATTTT.

This CDR3 is CAIRGTGGVYEQYF. CDR3 nucleotide sequence: TGTGCCATCAGGGGGACAGGGGGTGTCTACGAGCAGTACTTC. The V gene is TRBV10-3, the J gene TRBJ2-7; 11 positions match TRBD1. There are 14 residues in the CDR3. Germline-derived CDR1 and CDR2 are ENHRY and SYGVKD. V shed 6 bases and J 3 bases; nucleotides not matched to a gene: 4.

This clone was seen more than once but under ten times. The identical CDR3 is also encoded by other nucleotide sequences in the sample. The chain combines TRBV27 with TRBJ2-1, with 9 bases fitting TRBD2. Germline CDR1 reads MNHEY; CDR2 reads SMNVEV (reference sequence). The V segment lost 6 bases and the J segment 5 bases; nucleotides outside the gene matches: 2. CDR3 length: 13 amino acids. This CDR3 reads CASRTSGHNEQFF. CDR3 in DNA: TGTGCCAGCAGGACTAGCGGCCACAATGAGCAGTTCTTC.

The V and J genes are TRBV12-3 or TRBV12-4 and TRBJ1-6; D gene ambiguous. The V end lost 5 bases, the J end lost 7 bases, and 9 bases lay between the germline ends. The CDR3 contains 13 residues. CDR3 DNA: TGTGCCAGCAGTCCGAGATTAAATTCACCCCTCCACTTT. This encodes CASSPRLNSPLHF.

The chain joins TRBV10-1 to TRBJ2-1, with D possibly matching TRBD2 (6 bases). Trimming left V 2 bases short and J 6 bases short, with 14 bases between. Germline CDR1 reads WNHNN; CDR2 reads SYGVQD (reference sequence). This CDR3 is built from 15 residues. The CDR3 nucleotides are TGCGCCAGCAGTGAGCACAACGGGACTCTCAATGAGCAGTTCTTC. It translates to CASSEHNGTLNEQFF.

The chain couples TRBV5-6 to TRBJ2-3; D may be TRBD2 (5 bases). Germline CDR1 SGHDT, CDR2 YYEEEE. Deletions cut 3 bases from V and 1 base from J, with 18 bases between. The length of the CDR3 is 17 residues. The CDR3 DNA reads TGTGCCAGCAGCTATCGGACTGTGTCATCGGGCACAGATACGCAGTATTTT. This encodes CASSYRTVSSGTDTQYF.